These 13 T cell receptor beta chains were sequenced from one sample in a study of blood T cell repertoires in COVID-19. Here immunoSEQ multiplex PCR was the method, and the copy in TCRdb shows in-frame clones only, minus some. The sample shows about 87,000 clones, less than 80% of them seen only once. Sequencing was done on a sample of peripheral blood. Receptor source: a woman in her 50s with acute or convalescent COVID-19.

As to this clone: The junction does not match germline at one end; this may be a read error. V and J are TRBV30 and TRBJ1-2; 9 positions agree with TRBD1. In germline, CDR1 is GTSNPN, CDR2 SVGIG (reference sequence). The CDR3 is made up of 11 amino acids. The CDR3 here is CAWSRTGGCTF. Here the CDR3 DNA reads TGTGCCTGGAGTCGAACAGGGGGCTGCACCTTC.

The V and J genes are TRBV7-2 and TRBJ1-2, with 7 bases lining up with TRBD1. This CDR3 is 14 amino acids long. J was trimmed by 6 bases and V by 0 bases; bases with no gene match: 4. Germline V gene data show CDR1 as SGHTA and CDR2 as FQGNSA. The CDR3 here is CASSLAGRGNGYTF. The CDR3 DNA follows: TGTGCCAGCAGCTTAGCGGGCAGGGGGAATGGCTACACCTTC.

This chain uses TRBV5-6 with TRBJ2-5; weak D call: TRBD2 (5 bases). Germline V lookup: CDR1 SGHDT, CDR2 YYEEEE. The CDR3 extends over 15 amino acids. Trimming pared 6 bases from V and 3 bases from J, leaving 18 bases between. CDR3 region: CASTPLGSAEETQYF. Written as DNA, the CDR3 is TGTGCCAGCACCCCCCTCGGTAGCGCCGAAGAGACCCAGTACTTC.

The chain combines TRBV4-1 with TRBJ1-1; D gene ambiguous. The CDR3 spans 17 residues. Trimming stripped 4 bases from V and 0 bases from J, with 18 bases between. Germline-derived CDR1 and CDR2 are MGHRA and YSYEKL. The CDR3 protein is CASSPFGNLQLNTEAFF. CDR3 bases: TGCGCCAGCAGCCCTTTTGGCAACTTACAGCTGAACACTGAAGCTTTCTTT.

This clone was picked up a small number of times. The chain couples TRBV7-3 to TRBJ2-2; D gene ambiguous. The V gene's germline CDR1 is SGHTA and CDR2 FQGTGA. The CDR3 runs to 12 residues. The V gene lost 4 bases and the J gene lost 3 bases, with 3 bases spanning the gap. DNA for the CDR3: TGTGCCAGCAGCTCCGACACCGGGGAGCTGTTTTTT. Its protein is CASSSDTGELFF.

The chain joins TRBV6-6 to TRBJ2-1; TRBD2 is a possible D gene (5 bases). V lost 6 bases and J 12 bases, leaving 18 bases between the germline ends. The CDR3 contains 13 residues. Germline values: CDR1 MNHNY, CDR2 SVGAGI (reference sequence). Here the CDR3 DNA reads TGTGCCAGCAGCCCAGCGGTGGCATCGGGGCAGTTCTTC. Translating it yields CASSPAVASGQFF.

This chain joins TRBV10-3 and TRBJ1-4; 10 bases are a match to TRBD1. Germline V gene data show CDR1 as ENHRY and CDR2 as SYGVKD. The CDR3 contains 17 residues. V lost 6 bases and J lost 0; bases outside the gene matches: 7. The CDR3 spells CAISTGTGVATNEKLFF. DNA for the CDR3: TGTGCCATCAGCACCGGGACAGGGGTTGCAACTAATGAAAAACTGTTTTTT.

The DNA of the CDR3 is TGTGCCAGTAGTAGGTCATCAGAAAGCTCCTACGAGCAGTACTTC. It specifies CASSRSSESSYEQYF. The V and J genes are TRBV19 and TRBJ2-7; no firm D call. Trimming stripped 4 bases from V and 0 bases from J, with 13 bases between. Germline lookup yields CDR1 LNHDA and CDR2 SQIVND (reference sequence). This CDR3 comprises 15 residues.

The chain joins TRBV28 to TRBJ1-6; D remains ambiguous. Germline V gives CDR1 MDHEN, CDR2 SYDVKM. Trimming stripped 3 bases from V and 5 bases from J, with 8 bases between. This CDR3 comprises 14 residues. The CDR3 region is CASSFPGNNSPLHF. In DNA form, the CDR3 reads TGTGCCAGCAGTTTTCCGGGTAATAATTCACCCCTCCACTTT.

The rearrangement links TRBV14 to TRBJ1-1; D may be TRBD1 (5 bases). Germline V gene sequence: CDR1 SGHDN, CDR2 FVKESK. The V and J ends lost 2 bases and 10 bases respectively, with 11 bases between them. The CDR3 is 12 amino acids. CDR3 sequence: CASSQWGVGAFF. The DNA of the CDR3 is TGTGCCAGCAGCCAATGGGGGGTGGGAGCTTTCTTT.

This chain joins TRBV5-1 and TRBJ2-2, with TRBD2 matching over 9 bases. This CDR3 region has 15 residues. V lost 5 bases, J lost 0 bases, and 2 bases stayed unmatched. In germline, CDR1 is SGHRS, CDR2 YFSETQ. The CDR3 protein is CASRSGGTNTGELFF. The DNA of the CDR3 is TGCGCCAGCAGGAGCGGGGGGACGAACACCGGGGAGCTGTTTTTT.

V is TRBV30 and J is TRBJ1-1; TRBD1 matches 8 bases. The length of the CDR3 is 13 residues. The germline V gene encodes CDR1 GTSNPN and CDR2 SVGIG (reference sequence). With V trimmed by 5 bases and J by 1 base, 3 bases remained unmatched. The CDR3 DNA reads TGTGCCTGGCAGGGGGCTGGGAACACTGAAGCTTTCTTT. This encodes CAWQGAGNTEAFF.

The V gene is TRBV29-1, the J gene TRBJ1-2; 11 bases map to TRBD1. V lost 7 bases, J lost 8 bases, and 9 bases stayed unmatched. The length of the CDR3 is 13 residues. CDR1 SQVTM and CDR2 ANQGSEA come from the germline V gene. For the CDR3, the DNA is TGCAGCGCCGACCCGGGACAGGGGGGGGGCTACACCTTC. It is translated as CSADPGQGGGYTF. Looking up the rest from reference TRBV29-1 and TRBJ1-2 gives the full variable domain: SAVISQKPSRDICQRGTSLTIQCQVDSQVTMMFWYRQQPGQSLTLIATANQGSEATYESGFVIDKFPISRPNLTFSTLTVSNMSPEDSSIYLCSADPGQGGGYTFGSGTRLTVV.